Reported below is one T cell receptor (beta chain). This sample was included in a study of cytomegalovirus exposure and HLA in healthy donors. Primers: 60 Vbeta forward and 13 Jbeta reverse. TCRdb's copy holds only in-frame clones and misses some; the assay was immunoSEQ multiplex PCR. This table has more than 90,000 clones, about three quarters appearing once. The germline V gene encodes CDR1 MNHNY and CDR2 SVGAGI (reference sequence). The CDR3 spans 15 residues. Germline trimming cut 5 bases from V and 5 bases from J; bases unmatched to any gene: 11. Healthy donors of bone marrow made up the group. The rearrangement links TRBV6-6 to TRBJ2-7; 8 nucleotides align to TRBD1. This TCR came from a middle-aged man in good health and CMV-seropositive. The specimen sequenced was PBMCs. The CDR3 loop reads CASSPLTTGVDEQYF. CDR3 coding DNA: TGTGCCAGCAGTCCCCTAACGACAGGGGTGGACGAGCAGTACTTC.